This record covers a single T cell receptor beta chain. Its antigen is unknown. Per-base quality was not reported, and no clone a single base away is much larger than it. Receptors were amplified or captured by the immunoSEQ multiplex PCR assay. For the multiplex PCR, a mixture combining 60 forward primers for TCR Vbeta segments and 13 reverse primers for TCR Jbeta segments was used. The CDR3 region of rearranged TCR beta genes was amplified from genomic DNA by a multiplex PCR assay. Amplified TCR beta libraries were sequenced as 87-base-pair reads on the Illumina HiSeq System. Regarding the original processing steps: A later analysis tallied around 82 million unique TCR beta chains across the 640 or so repertoires, and around 10 million of those chains were shared by two or more donors. Raw reads were error-corrected and collapsed into unique sequences by a nearest-neighbor algorithm in which closely related sequences were merged to remove PCR and sequencing errors. CDR3 sequences were aligned to IMGT reference sequences to assign V, D and J gene segments. For a sequence to be retained, a match of at least six nucleotides to both a V gene segment and a J gene segment was required. Rearrangements were called productive when the CDR3 lacked stop codons and stayed in frame with V and J; all others were non-productive. CDR3 was defined by IMGT convention, running from the second conserved V-encoded cysteine to the conserved J-encoded phenylalanine. The earlier analysis of approximately 500 of the donors excluded sequences that lacked an unambiguous match to a single V gene segment. An earlier analysis of several hundred of the donors classified V segments as functional when productive rearrangements were above 56.7% and as segregating when the standard deviation between donors was above 5%. To diagnose cytomegalovirus status from the catalog of TCR beta chain sequences, a statistical classification framework was built. V and J gene assignment, in a later analysis, came from comparing TCR nucleotide sequences with IMGT/GENE-DB human TR gene sequences. The TCRdist pipeline was used in a later analysis to assign CDR3 sequences and most-parsimonious VDJ recombination scenarios. In a later analysis, each TCR beta chain was defined by its CDR3 amino acid sequence together with its V-gene family, and reads without a unique V-gene family were excluded. As a way to deal with suspected cross-contamination and a sequencing artifact, a later analysis dropped 450 to 600 nucleotide sequences that were highly shared and had low generation probability. In a later analysis, a clonal expansion index was calculated for each public chain from normalized within-repertoire ranks of inferred template counts. A later analysis computed generation probabilities with a VDJ recombination model fitted to out-of-frame rearrangements, and checked the results against IGoR. A later analysis scored TCR-TCR, TCR-HLA and TCR-CMV co-occurrence with hypergeometric tests, applying a repertoire-size bias correction to TCR pairs. To estimate false discovery rates, a later analysis permuted the HLA or CMV assignments 20 times. In a later analysis, co-occurring TCRs were grouped using DBSCAN, and TCRdist sequence similarity was added for clustering within HLA-allele-positive subsets. Co-occurrence clustering excluded repertoires with fewer than 30,000 or more than 120,000 public chains, plus five with anomalous nucleotide sharing. The source is immuneACCESS, and TCRdb retained only in-frame sequences with V and J called. Part of the clones is not carried over; for the studies checked, unresolved V genes explain less than half of this, and the remainder is unexplained. V and J calls and clone size come straight from that table; D and trimming were deduced from the DNA. Here the sample has about 130,000 clones; roughly 84% occur a single time. 2.7% of the sample rests with the top ten.

V is reduced by 4 bases and J by 8 bases, leaving a spacing of 12 bases between them. The CDR3 holds 13 amino acids from the cysteine to the phenylalanine. Only the CDR3 DNA stays, 39 bases, in frame from base 1. The CDR1 and CDR2 encoded by the germline V gene are MGHDK and SYGVNS. The data belong to a study of cytomegalovirus exposure and HLA in healthy donors (dated by TCRdb to the late 2010s). For the study in its entirety: According to an earlier analysis of a few hundred of the donors, about 170 million T cells yielded roughly 110 million unique TCR beta sequences and 276 Gb of sequence data. In addition to the first cohort of 500 to 850 subjects, a separate validation cohort of 120 different subjects was used. An earlier analysis of 500 to 650 of the donors applied high-throughput TCR beta sequencing to assess whether each TCR beta V gene segment acted as functional or pseudogenic. The later analysis used no new phenotypic data to find candidate immune exposures, relying instead on TCR beta sequences and their occurrence across donors. Using immunosequencing, the study profiled T cell repertoires from about 650 subjects and related those repertoires to cytomegalovirus serostatus. HLA typing included class I and class II loci at four-digit resolution. To study patterns of TCR occurrence, a later analysis re-analyzed previously published TCR beta repertoires from just over 650 donors and added high-resolution HLA genotyping. Roughly 300 gigabases of sequencing data and around 87 million unique TCR sequences were included in an early release covering 500 to 750 HLA-typed donors. Genome-wide SNP genotypes for about 55% of the roughly 670 donors were used in a later genetic analysis, which treated that subset as a discovery cohort. Because of strong linkage in the cohort, four to six DR-DQ haplotypes were treated as single units for association and clustering. Across 398 genotyped donors of the cohort, an average of roughly 230,000 unique TCR beta nucleotide sequences per donor were sequenced, and about a sixth of those sequences were non-productive. The study was designed to test whether signatures of past pathogen exposure could be identified by cataloging public T cell receptors. The genetic ancestry cluster associated with self-reported Caucasian donors included approximately 85% of the 398 genotyped donors. All discovery cohort repertoires had been generated using a single sequencing platform. Typing coverage varied by locus: about 629-630 donors for A, B, C, DRB1 and DQB1; under 550 for DQA1; around 610 for DPA1; around 450 for DPB1. Donor age, sex, ethnicity and CMV serostatus were compiled alongside the repertoire data. To predict cytomegalovirus infection status, the study brought together high-throughput TCR immunosequencing, statistical association of individual TCRs with disease status, and machine learning.

The cohort was made up of 500 to 850 healthy bone marrow donors. Cohort members were all nominally healthy when sampled, although unrecorded immune exposures were likely present. The donor tested CMV seronegative and was one of the 352 seronegative cohort members. A peripheral blood sample was collected from each donor, and TCR beta sequencing was performed on peripheral blood mononuclear cells. Genomic DNA was extracted from the blood cell samples with the Qiagen DNeasy Blood Extraction Kit. What the work shows at the level of the full study, not this receptor alone: In a later analysis, most CMV-associated TCR beta chains were found to appear HLA-restricted, with HLA associations seemingly driven largely by CMV exposure. The study gave a list of under 200 TCR beta chains associated with cytomegalovirus. The only immune exposure information available for the cohort was CMV serostatus. Cytomegalovirus status was reported to be diagnosed by the classifier with high specificity and sensitivity in both the original and validation cohorts. Sequencing depth was assumed to be roughly uniform across donors in the presence/absence analyses, though that assumption may not hold. HLA typing was unavailable for some donors at each locus, so association tests used only the typed subset. In a later analysis, the rate of TCR association differed among HLA loci, with DRB1 alleles having the most associated TCRs and HLA-C alleles having the fewest. Approximately 18 rarely observed V segments, including chromosome 9 orphons, were excluded from the earlier analysis of a few hundred of the donors because counts were too low. In a later analysis, HLA-associated TCR beta chains were found to be more clonally expanded and to have lower generation probabilities than equally common non-associated chains. Compared with the roughly 670-donor mean, donors in an Asian-associated ancestry cluster had fewer N-insertions in productive TCRs, according to a later genetic analysis. The sequencing pipeline was judged likely to have produced a cluster of highly shared sequence variants as a technical artifact. Only TCR beta chains were sequenced in this cohort, and the absence of alpha or paired-chain data limited detectable features. A later genetic analysis associated a missense DCLRE1C variant with V-gene and J-gene trimming of TCR beta chains, and an independent cohort replicated the association. Several of the top co-occurrence clusters appeared to be linked to parvovirus B19, influenza, CMV and Epstein-Barr virus, according to a later analysis. Three of the identified cytomegalovirus-associated TCR beta chains were confirmed in vitro to be specific for cytomegalovirus antigens. Some IMGT-functional V segments, including TRBV6-2 and TRBV6-3, could not be distinguished by the 87-base-pair reads and were therefore excluded. A further reported finding was that TCR beta sequences accurately predicted the HLA-A and HLA-B alleles for most subjects in the first cohort. Most TCR sequences were seen in very few donors, while some public TCRs were found in many individuals. Broadly in line with IMGT annotations, most TCR beta V segments showed up in productive rearrangements about 87% or about 30% of the time in an earlier analysis of 587 of the donors. Linkage disequilibrium might explain the correlated functional status among segregating V segments, but an unknown experimental factor could not be excluded. When HLA alleles, especially DR and DQ, strongly co-occurred, attributing TCR associations to individual alleles was difficult. The authors suggested that the approach could potentially be extended to other disease states and immunological phenotypes. In a later analysis, 16,951 TCR beta sequences were associated with specific HLA alleles at a false discovery rate of 0.05.

The source of this sequence is a man in his fifties in good health and CMV-seronegative. Recombination connected TRBV25-1 to TRBJ2-1; the D gene is not confidently resolved. Sequencing was performed on PBMCs. The DNA sequence is as follows: TGTGCCAGCAGTGGGTCTCGGTTCTATGAGCAGTTCTTC. It translates to CASSGSRFYEQFF.